The next 18 T cell receptor beta chains were all read from a single sample in a study of post-analysis software for immune sequencing data. Study-level findings and limits: Among five TRBV segments more frequent in patients than controls were TRBV5-6, TRBV5-1 and TRBV20-1.

No antigen has been identified for these receptors. Tagging with unique molecular identifiers was a feature of the TCR beta cDNA libraries. TCRdb recomputed calls from the PCR reads with MiXCR, one row per CDR3 protein. The sample has about 800,000 distinct CDR3 sequences, about 27% seen once. The specimen was blood. The source of these receptors is a girl aged 10 to 17 with multiple sclerosis.

This clonotype was picked up a small number of times. This chain connects TRBV6-2 or TRBV6-3 to TRBJ2-5; D perhaps matches TRBD2 (7 bases). V lost 2 bases and J 7 bases, leaving 17 bases between the germline ends. The germline V gene has CDR1 MNHEY and CDR2 SVGEGT. CDR3 length: 15 residues. Written as DNA, the CDR3 is TGTGCCAGCAGTTACCGGACAGTGGGGAGGGGGACCCAGTACTTC. Translation: CASSYRTVGRGTQYF.

This clonotype was observed many times. V gene TRBV7-2 combines with J gene TRBJ2-5; TRBD1 matches at 9 bases. With V trimmed by 6 bases and J by 5 bases, 4 bases remained unmatched. From germline, CDR1 is SGHTA and CDR2 FQGNSA. CDR3 length: 13 amino acids. CDR3 nucleotide sequence: TGTGCCAGCAGTTCCGACAGGGGGGAGACCCAGTACTTC. Translated: CASSSDRGETQYF. Looking up the rest from reference TRBV7-2 and TRBJ2-5 gives the full variable domain: GAGVSQSPSNKVTEKGKDVELRCDPISGHTALYWYRQSLGQGLEFLIYFQGNSAPDKSGLPSDRFSAERTGGSVSTLTIQRTQQEDSAVYLCASSSDRGETQYFGPGTRLLVL.

Only a few counts were recorded for this clonotype. This rearrangement joins TRBV6-2 or TRBV6-3 to TRBJ2-1; TRBD2 matches at 8 bases. Per germline, CDR1 MNHEY and CDR2 SVGEGT. Trimming removed 6 bases from V and 5 bases from J; junction bases left unmatched: 6. The CDR3 runs to 14 residues. The CDR3 DNA follows: TGTGCCAGCAGACTACTAGCGGCACACAATGAGCAGTTCTTC. Encoded protein: CASRLLAAHNEQFF.

There are many counts of this clonotype. The CDR3 DNA reads TGTGCCAGCAGTCCCCGTGCGCTAGCCGGGGCCCAGTACTTC. It specifies CASSPRALAGAQYF. V usage is TRBV6-5 and J usage is TRBJ2-5; D is possibly TRBD2 (5 bases). The V end lost 5 bases, the J end lost 9 bases, and 19 bases lay between the germline ends. The CDR3 consists of 14 residues. CDR1 is MNHEY, CDR2 SVGAGI, per germline.

The chain links TRBV2 to TRBJ2-2; D is undetermined. Trimming pared 6 bases from V and 0 bases from J, leaving 8 bases between. There are 14 residues in the CDR3. Germline CDR1 SNHLY, CDR2 FYNNEI. CDR3 coding DNA: TGTGCCAGCAGCGACACCGCGAACACCGGGGAGCTGTTTTTT. As protein: CASSDTANTGELFF.

The chain has TRBV12-3 or TRBV12-4 and TRBJ2-1; 8 bases are a match to TRBD2. This CDR3 spans 13 amino acids. The junction had 9 bases not matched to a gene; V was cut back by 8 bases and J by 9 bases. The CDR3 loop is CASGPGLEAEQFF. DNA for the CDR3: TGTGCCAGCGGGCCGGGACTAGAGGCTGAGCAGTTCTTC.

The table lists this clonotype with many counts. The chain is built from TRBV20-1 and TRBJ2-7; D is undetermined. The CDR3 runs to 13 residues. V lost 8 bases, J lost 3 bases, and 17 bases lay in between. Per germline, CDR1 DFQATT and CDR2 SNEGSKA (reference sequence). The CDR3 DNA reads TGCAGTAGCCCAAGGGCACAAAACTACGAGCAGTACTTC. This translates into CSSPRAQNYEQYF.

The rearrangement joins TRBV11-2 to TRBJ2-6; no clear D. The CDR3 runs 14 residues. CDR1 is SGHAT and CDR2 is FQNNGV in the germline V gene. V was shortened by 8 bases and J by 0 bases, with 8 bases between the two germline ends. CDR3 coding DNA: TGTGCCAGCGGTACCGACTCTGGGGCCAACGTCCTGACTTTC. Translation: CASGTDSGANVLTF.

The gene calls are TRBV5-1 and TRBJ2-3, with D possibly matching TRBD1 (5 bases). Germline V gene lookup returns CDR1 SGHRS and CDR2 YFSETQ. CDR3 length: 14 amino acids. Between the trimmed V and J ends, which lost 7 bases and 2 bases, there was a span of 14 bases. CDR3 bases: TGCGCCAGCCGGACACAAATCTTCACAGATACGCAGTATTTT. Amino acid sequence: CASRTQIFTDTQYF.

This clonotype was observed a few times. The chain has TRBV15 and TRBJ1-2; perhaps TRBD1 as D (6 bases). Trimming took off 2 bases at V and 3 bases at J, with 16 bases between the two ends. This CDR3 is built from 16 residues. CDR1 is LNHNV, CDR2 YYDKDF, per germline (reference sequence). The CDR3 loop reads CATSRSRRDKDYGYTF. The DNA for the CDR3 is TGTGCCACCAGCAGATCCAGGAGGGACAAGGACTATGGCTACACCTTC.

The chain joins TRBV5-1 to TRBJ2-4; D gene ambiguous. The DNA matches TRBJ2-5 better at its end, which makes the J call doubtful. CDR1 is SGHRS, CDR2 YFSETQ, per germline. CDR3 length equals 15 residues. The CDR3 nucleotides are TGCGCCAGCAGCTTGGAGGGCCACAGTCGAGAGACCCAGTACTTC. Residues: CASSLEGHSRETQYF.

This clonotype was recorded a few times. The CDR3: CASSYSGPTGIPLNEQFF. The CDR3 nucleotides are TGTGCCAGCAGTTACTCTGGGCCTACAGGTATCCCCCTTAATGAGCAGTTCTTC. V is TRBV6-2 or TRBV6-3 and J is TRBJ2-1; D may be TRBD1 (5 bases). The germline V and J ends were trimmed by 0 bases and 7 bases, with 22 bases remaining between them. This CDR3 has 18 amino acids. Germline assignment: CDR1 MNHEY and CDR2 SVGEGT.

The chain is built from TRBV3-1 and TRBJ2-4, with TRBD2 as a possible D gene (5 bases). Matching the DNA end better, TRBJ2-7 makes the J call doubtful. The germline CDR1 and CDR2 sequences are LGHDT and YNNKEL (reference sequence). This CDR3 is built from 15 residues. CDR3 bases: TGTGCCAGCAGCCAAAATCCGGGCGGGCCCTACGAGCAGTACTTC. Its translation: CASSQNPGGPYEQYF.

In this sample, this clonotype turned up many times. The rearrangement joins TRBV6-5 to TRBJ2-5; D possibly corresponds to TRBD2 (6 bases). In germline, CDR1 is MNHEY, CDR2 SVGAGI. Trimming pared 6 bases from V and 4 bases from J, leaving 12 bases between. The CDR3 totals 13 residues. CDR3 sequence: CASSILALETQYF. The DNA for the CDR3 is TGTGCCAGCAGCATACTAGCTCTAGAGACCCAGTACTTC.

The chain has TRBV6-4 and TRBJ1-1, with 8 bases that match TRBD1. V gave up 6 bases and J gave up 1 base; unmatched junction bases: 10. The CDR3 consists of 16 residues. Germline V gene lookup returns CDR1 MRHNA and CDR2 SNTAGT. CDR3 nucleotides: TGTGCCAGCAGCCCCGGCCCCCAGGGGGCGAACACTGAAGCTTTCTTT. Translation gives CASSPGPQGANTEAFF.

The rearrangement uses TRBV11-2 and TRBJ1-6; TRBD1 aligns across 8 bases. Trimming cost V 5 bases and J 7 bases; bases outside gene matches: 7. CDR3 size: 15 residues. Germline CDR1 reads SGHAT; CDR2 reads FQNNGV. The CDR3 spells CASSIRQGSNSPLHF. The CDR3 DNA sequence: TGTGCCAGCAGCATAAGACAGGGGTCCAATTCACCCCTCCACTTT.

J is TRBJ2-6 and V is TRBV10-3, with 8 bases lining up with TRBD1. The CDR3 sequence is 18 residues long. J was trimmed by 4 bases and V by 8 bases; bases with no gene match: 16. Germline V gene data show CDR1 as ENHRY and CDR2 as SYGVKD. Here the CDR3 reads CAIGGIRTGFRGANVLTF. DNA of the CDR3: TGTGCCATCGGAGGGATTCGGACAGGGTTCAGGGGGGCCAACGTCCTGACTTTC.

A few counts support this clonotype. The chain combines TRBV20-1 with TRBJ2-7; 7 nucleotides match TRBD1. V lost 0 bases and J lost 3; bases outside the gene matches: 8. The CDR3 is 15 amino acids. In germline, CDR1 is DFQATT, CDR2 SNEGSKA (reference sequence). CDR3 DNA: TGCAGTGCTAGAGATACCGAGACAGGGATCTACGAGCAGTACTTC. Residues: CSARDTETGIYEQYF.